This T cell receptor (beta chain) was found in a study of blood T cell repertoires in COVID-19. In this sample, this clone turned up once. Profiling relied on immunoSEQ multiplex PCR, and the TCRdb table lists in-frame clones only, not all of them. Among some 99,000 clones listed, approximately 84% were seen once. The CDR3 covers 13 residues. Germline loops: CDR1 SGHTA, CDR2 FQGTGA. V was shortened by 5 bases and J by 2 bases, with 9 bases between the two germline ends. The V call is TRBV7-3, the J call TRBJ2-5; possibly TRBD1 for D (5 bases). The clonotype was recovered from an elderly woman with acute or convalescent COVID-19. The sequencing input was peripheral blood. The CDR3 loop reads CASSPAGQETQYF. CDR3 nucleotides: TGTGCCAGCAGCCCCGCAGGGCAAGAGACCCAGTACTTC.